This TCR beta chain appears in the sequencing data of a study of T cells in Graves' hyperthyroidism and ophthalmopathy (dated 2019 in TCRdb). Describing the broader study: Peripheral blood was collected at initial diagnosis, before any treatment. TCR V-J signatures able to tell the groups apart were searched for in a discovery cohort of some 100 patients, of whom more than 40 had Graves' ophthalmopathy and some 60 had stable Graves' hyperthyroidism. Prospective prediction of ophthalmopathy was tested in an independent validation cohort consisting of roughly 19 hyperthyroidism patients and 15 to 17 patients who later progressed to ophthalmopathy. The roughly 91 discovery patients were randomly split 7:3 into training and test sets. Thyroid tissue and blood T-cell repertoires from roughly 6 Graves' hyperthyroidism patients were also compared in the study. Once sampling was done, hyperthyroidism patients were given methimazole at a starting dose of 30 mg daily, whereas ophthalmopathy patients were given high-dose intravenous methylprednisolone. According to the paper, TCR Vbeta CDR3 sequencing was carried out on 135 peripheral blood samples, which came from under 50 ophthalmopathy, around 74 hyperthyroidism and about 17 progressor patients.

A word on this clonotype: What antigen it recognizes has not been identified. A read error may produce the germline difference seen at one junction end.

Graves' hyperthyroidism was defined as stable when no progression to ophthalmopathy occurred over 18 months of follow-up. The hyperthyroidism patients were between 18 and 65 years old and newly diagnosed, with a disease duration of less than 2 months. The study excluded patients with uncontrolled infections, other autoimmune diseases, pregnancy or lactation. Diagnoses were established on the basis of clinical symptoms, serum thyroxine and TRAb, thyroid ultrasound, and orbital computed tomography. PBMCs were isolated from about 10 ml of fresh peripheral blood by Ficoll-Paque density gradient centrifugation. Trizol reagent was used to extract total RNA, and RNA quality was then checked on an Agilent 2100 Bioanalyzer. The germline V gene (reference sequence) specifies LNHDA as CDR1 and SQIVND as CDR2. From cysteine to phenylalanine, the CDR3 is 15 amino acids long. The read is trimmed to its CDR3 DNA, 45 bases read in frame from base 1.

The TCR beta CDR3 regions were amplified from RNA transcripts. The first round of RT-PCR for the TCR CDR3 was performed with the HTBI primer set and the Qiagen OneStep RT-PCR kit. A second multiplex PCR round built the libraries, followed by size selection and purification. Libraries were sequenced paired-end with 100 bp reads on an Illumina HiSeq2000. The authors processed their data as follows. SOAPnuke was used to process the raw data, throwing out any read that contained adapters or uncalled bases, had a mean Phred below 15, or lacked an exact constant-primer or identifier match. COPE v1.2.5 was used to merge high-quality paired reads, and clonotypes were defined as unique nucleotide sequences. MiTCR v1.1 was used to align the clonotypes against IMGT TRBV, TRBD and TRBJ reference segments. The analysis was restricted to V-J combinations with a frequency above 0.0001, which together covered 99.2% of the repertoires. A TCS score was defined as the ratio between F50 (clonal expansion) and ExV (chaos), using BLOSUM62-based TCRdist between CDR3 peptides within each V-J. Welch's t-statistics and random forest reduced 514 V-J features to roughly 13, which were used in a naive Bayes classifier (R e1071). Thyroid-blood repertoire similarity was quantified with the Morisita-Horn index. TCRdb trimmed the raw reads at Q25, called clones with MiXCR and kept productive beta chains. A single entry per CDR3 protein holds the most common genes and DNA from its merged rows. For this entry, the V and J calls and clone size follow TCRdb and not the study's own pipeline. The sample has roughly 840,000 distinct CDR3 sequences on record, roughly 37% of them singletons. 7.5% to 9.5% of the sample is taken by the ten largest.

Summary of the overall study and its limitations: No statistical method was used to fix the sample size in advance, and group allocation was not hidden from the investigators. In validation, progression to ophthalmopathy was predicted by the model with 70% to 71% sensitivity and nearly 75% specificity, a median of about 6 months before onset. A model built on a 13 V-J signature distinguished ophthalmopathy from stable hyperthyroidism, reaching 85% to 90% sensitivity and approximately 83% specificity in cross-validation and 80%/75% in testing. Blood samples also contained most of the expanded thyroid clonotypes (frequency above 0.001), which suggests that blood repertoires may reflect thyroid immune responses.

The TCR comes from a man aged 18 to 30 with Graves' hyperthyroidism. The chain was built from TRBV19 and TRBJ2-7, with the D gene uncertain. Material: blood. The DNA is as follows: TGTGCCAGTAGTCGGAAAGGCGAACCTTCTTACGGGCAGTACTTC. Its protein product is CASSRKGEPSYGQYF. Joined to the reference TRBV19 and TRBJ2-7 proteins, this CDR3 gives the full variable domain: DGGITQSPKYLFRKEGQNVTLSCEQNLNHDAMYWYRQDPGQGLRLIYYSQIVNDFQKGDIAEGYSVSREKKESFPLTVTSAQKNPTAFYLCASSRKGEPSYGQYFGPGTRLTVT.